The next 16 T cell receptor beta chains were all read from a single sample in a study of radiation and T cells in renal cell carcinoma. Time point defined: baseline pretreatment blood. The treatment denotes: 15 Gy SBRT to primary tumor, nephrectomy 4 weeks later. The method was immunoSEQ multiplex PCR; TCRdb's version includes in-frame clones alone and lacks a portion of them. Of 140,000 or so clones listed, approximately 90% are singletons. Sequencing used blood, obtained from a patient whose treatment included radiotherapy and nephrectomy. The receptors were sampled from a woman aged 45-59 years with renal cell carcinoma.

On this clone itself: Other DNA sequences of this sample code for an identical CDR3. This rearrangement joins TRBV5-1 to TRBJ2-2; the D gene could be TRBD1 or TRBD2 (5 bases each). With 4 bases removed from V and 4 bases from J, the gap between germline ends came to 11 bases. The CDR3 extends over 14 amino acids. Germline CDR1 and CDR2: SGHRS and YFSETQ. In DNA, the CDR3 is TGCGCCAGCAGCGCATCTGGGGGCACCGGGGAGCTGTTTTTT. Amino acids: CASSASGGTGELFF. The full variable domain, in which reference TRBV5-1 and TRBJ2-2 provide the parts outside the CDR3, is KAGVTQTPRYLIKTRGQQVTLSCSPISGHRSVSWYQQTPGQGLQFLFEYFSETQRNKGNFPGRFSGRQFSNSRSEMNVSTLELGDSALYLCASSASGGTGELFFGEGSRLTVL.

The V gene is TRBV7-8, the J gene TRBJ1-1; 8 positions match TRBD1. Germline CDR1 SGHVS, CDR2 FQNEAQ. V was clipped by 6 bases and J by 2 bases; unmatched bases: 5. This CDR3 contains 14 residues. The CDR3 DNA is TGTGCCAGCAGTTTTGGACAGGGAAACACTGAAGCTTTCTTT. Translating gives CASSFGQGNTEAFF.

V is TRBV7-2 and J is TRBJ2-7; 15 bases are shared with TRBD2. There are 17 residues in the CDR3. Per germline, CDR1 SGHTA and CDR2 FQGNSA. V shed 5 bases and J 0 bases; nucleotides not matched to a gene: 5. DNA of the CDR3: TGTGCCAGCAGCCCCGGACTAGCGGGGGGGGACTCCTACGAGCAGTACTTC. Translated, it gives CASSPGLAGGDSYEQYF.

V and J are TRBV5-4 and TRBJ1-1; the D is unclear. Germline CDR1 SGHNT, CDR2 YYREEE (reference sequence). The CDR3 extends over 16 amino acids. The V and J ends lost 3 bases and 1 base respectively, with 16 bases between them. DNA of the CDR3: TGTGCCAGCAGCTCATTCTCCTGGACGACGAACACTGAAGCTTTCTTT. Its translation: CASSSFSWTTNTEAFF.

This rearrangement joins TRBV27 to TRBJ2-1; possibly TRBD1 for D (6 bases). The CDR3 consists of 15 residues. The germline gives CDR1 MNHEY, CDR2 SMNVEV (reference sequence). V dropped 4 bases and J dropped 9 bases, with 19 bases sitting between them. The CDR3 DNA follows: TGTGCCAGCAGTTCACACGACTCACAGGGATTTGAGCAGTTCTTC. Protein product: CASSSHDSQGFEQFF.

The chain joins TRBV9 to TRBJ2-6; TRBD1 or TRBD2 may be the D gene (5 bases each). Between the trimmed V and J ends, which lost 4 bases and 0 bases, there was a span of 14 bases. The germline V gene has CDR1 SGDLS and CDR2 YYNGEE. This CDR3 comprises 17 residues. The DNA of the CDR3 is TGTGCCAGCAGCCTCTTGACAGACTACTCTGGGGCCAACGTCCTGACTTTC. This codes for CASSLLTDYSGANVLTF.

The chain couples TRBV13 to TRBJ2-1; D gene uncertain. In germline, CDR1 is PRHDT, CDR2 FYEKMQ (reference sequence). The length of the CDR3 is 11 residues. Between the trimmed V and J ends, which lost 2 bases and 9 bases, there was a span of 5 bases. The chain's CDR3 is CASSLKGEQFF. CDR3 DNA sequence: TGTGCCAGCAGCTTAAAGGGTGAGCAGTTCTTC.

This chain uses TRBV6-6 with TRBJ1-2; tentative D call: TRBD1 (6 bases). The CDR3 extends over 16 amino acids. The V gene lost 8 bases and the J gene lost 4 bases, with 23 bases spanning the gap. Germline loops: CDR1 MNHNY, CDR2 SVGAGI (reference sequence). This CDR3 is CASEGQYLIEPYGYTF. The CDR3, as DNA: TGTGCCAGCGAAGGACAGTACCTGATTGAACCCTATGGCTACACCTTC.

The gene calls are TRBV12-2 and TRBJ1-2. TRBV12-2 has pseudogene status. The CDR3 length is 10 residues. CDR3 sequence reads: CASRLGRYTF. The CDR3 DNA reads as TGTGCAAGTCGCTTAGGACGCTACACCTTC.

For the CDR3, the DNA is TGTGCCAGTAAGGGACAGGCGAGCTCCTACGAGCAGTACTTC. This gives the protein CASKGQASSYEQYF. The chain links TRBV19 to TRBJ2-7, with 8 nucleotides matching TRBD1. The CDR3 runs to 14 residues. The germline V gene encodes CDR1 LNHDA and CDR2 SQIVND (reference sequence). J was trimmed by 0 bases and V by 7 bases; bases with no gene match: 5.

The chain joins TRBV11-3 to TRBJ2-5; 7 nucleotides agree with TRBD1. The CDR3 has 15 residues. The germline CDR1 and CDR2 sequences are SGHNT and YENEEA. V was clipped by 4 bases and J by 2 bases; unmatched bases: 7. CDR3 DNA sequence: TGTGCCAGCAGCTCCGGAGCCAGGGGGCAAGAGACCCAGTACTTC. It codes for CASSSGARGQETQYF.

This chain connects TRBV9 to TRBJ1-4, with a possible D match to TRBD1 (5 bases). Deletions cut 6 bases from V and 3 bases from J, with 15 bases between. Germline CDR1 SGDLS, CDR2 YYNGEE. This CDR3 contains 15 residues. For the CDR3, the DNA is TGTGCCAGCAACCGGGACCCCGGGGCTAATGAAAAACTGTTTTTT. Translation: CASNRDPGANEKLFF.

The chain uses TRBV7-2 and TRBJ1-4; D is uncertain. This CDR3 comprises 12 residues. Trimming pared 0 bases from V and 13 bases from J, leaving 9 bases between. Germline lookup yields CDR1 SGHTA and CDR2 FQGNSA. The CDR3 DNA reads TGTGCCAGCAGCTTAGCGGGGAGCAGACTGTTTTTT. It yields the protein CASSLAGSRLFF.

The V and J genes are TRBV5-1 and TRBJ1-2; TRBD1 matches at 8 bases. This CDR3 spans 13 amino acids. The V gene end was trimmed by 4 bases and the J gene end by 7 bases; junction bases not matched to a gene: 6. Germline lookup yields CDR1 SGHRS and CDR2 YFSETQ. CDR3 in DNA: TGCGCCAGCAGCCCCACGGACAGGGCTGGCTACACCTTC. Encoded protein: CASSPTDRAGYTF.

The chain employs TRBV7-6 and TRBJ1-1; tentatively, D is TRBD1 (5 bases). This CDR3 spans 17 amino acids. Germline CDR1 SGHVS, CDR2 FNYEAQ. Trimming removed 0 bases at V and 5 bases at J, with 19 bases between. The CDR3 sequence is CASSLAREGNLGTEAFF. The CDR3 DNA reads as TGTGCCAGCAGCTTAGCGCGTGAGGGGAATCTAGGAACTGAAGCTTTCTTT.

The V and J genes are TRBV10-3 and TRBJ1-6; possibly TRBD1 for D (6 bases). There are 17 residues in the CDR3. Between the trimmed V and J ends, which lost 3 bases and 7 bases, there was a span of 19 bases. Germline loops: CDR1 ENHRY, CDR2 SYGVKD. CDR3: CAISDPREGGRNSPLHF. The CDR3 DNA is TGTGCCATCAGTGACCCCAGGGAGGGGGGTAGGAATTCACCCCTCCACTTT.